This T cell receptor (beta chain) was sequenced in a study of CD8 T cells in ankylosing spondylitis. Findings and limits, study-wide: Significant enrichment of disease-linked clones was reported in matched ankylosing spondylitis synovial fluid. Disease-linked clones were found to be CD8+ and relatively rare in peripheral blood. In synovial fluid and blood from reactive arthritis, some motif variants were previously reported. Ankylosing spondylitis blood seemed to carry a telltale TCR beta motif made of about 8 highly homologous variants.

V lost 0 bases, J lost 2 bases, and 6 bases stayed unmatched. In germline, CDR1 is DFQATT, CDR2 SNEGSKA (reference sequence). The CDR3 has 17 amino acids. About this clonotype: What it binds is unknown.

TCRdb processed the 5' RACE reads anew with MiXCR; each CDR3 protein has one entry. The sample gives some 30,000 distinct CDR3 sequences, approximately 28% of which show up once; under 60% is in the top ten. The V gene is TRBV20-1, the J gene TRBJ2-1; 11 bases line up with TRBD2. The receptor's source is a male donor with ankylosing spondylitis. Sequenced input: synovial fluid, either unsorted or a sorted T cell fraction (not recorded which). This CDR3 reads CSARDRSGRAPYNEQFF. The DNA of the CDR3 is TGCAGTGCTAGAGATCGTAGCGGGAGGGCACCCTACAATGAGCAGTTCTTC.